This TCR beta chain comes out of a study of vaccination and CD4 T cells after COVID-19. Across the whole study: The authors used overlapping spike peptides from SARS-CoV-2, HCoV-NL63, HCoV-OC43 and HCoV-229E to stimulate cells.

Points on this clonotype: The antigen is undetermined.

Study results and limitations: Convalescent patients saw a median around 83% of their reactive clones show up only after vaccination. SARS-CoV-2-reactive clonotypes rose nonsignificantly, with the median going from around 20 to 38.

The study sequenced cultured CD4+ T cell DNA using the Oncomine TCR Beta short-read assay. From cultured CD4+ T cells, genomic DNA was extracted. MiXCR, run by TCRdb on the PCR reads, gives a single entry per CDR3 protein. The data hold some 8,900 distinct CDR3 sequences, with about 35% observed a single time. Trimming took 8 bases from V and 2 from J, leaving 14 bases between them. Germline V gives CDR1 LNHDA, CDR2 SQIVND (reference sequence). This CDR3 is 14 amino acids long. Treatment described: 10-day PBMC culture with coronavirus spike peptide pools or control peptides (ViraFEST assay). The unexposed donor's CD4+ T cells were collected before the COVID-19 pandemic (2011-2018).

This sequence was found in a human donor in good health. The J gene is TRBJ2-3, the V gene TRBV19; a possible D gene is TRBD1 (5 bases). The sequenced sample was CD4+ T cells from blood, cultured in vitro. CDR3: CASGLGANTDTQYF. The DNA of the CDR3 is TGTGCCAGTGGCTTAGGGGCTAACACAGATACGCAGTATTTT.